This TCR beta chain was sequenced for a study of blood T cell repertoires in COVID-19. Across the whole study: PBMCs, B-cell-depleted T cells, or T cells provided the cDNA or gDNA that made up the material.

Looked up from germline, CDR1 is ENHRY and CDR2 is SYGVKD. This CDR3 is built from 12 residues. Trimming cost V 6 bases and J 4 bases, with 9 bases left between them. Generated by immunoSEQ multiplex PCR, the TCRdb table keeps only in-frame clones and is missing some. The data show roughly 410,000 clones, with 89% seen just once and roughly 1.6% held by the top ten. Seattle patient enrollment occurred during active infection, with longitudinal follow-up thereafter. Sequenced: peripheral blood. This receptor was taken from a woman in her 40s with COVID-19, enrolled during active disease. The chain employs TRBV10-3 and TRBJ1-2; D unresolved. The CDR3 DNA reads TGTGCCATCAGGGGTGGAGGCTATGGCTACACCTTC. The encoded protein is CAIRGGGYGYTF.